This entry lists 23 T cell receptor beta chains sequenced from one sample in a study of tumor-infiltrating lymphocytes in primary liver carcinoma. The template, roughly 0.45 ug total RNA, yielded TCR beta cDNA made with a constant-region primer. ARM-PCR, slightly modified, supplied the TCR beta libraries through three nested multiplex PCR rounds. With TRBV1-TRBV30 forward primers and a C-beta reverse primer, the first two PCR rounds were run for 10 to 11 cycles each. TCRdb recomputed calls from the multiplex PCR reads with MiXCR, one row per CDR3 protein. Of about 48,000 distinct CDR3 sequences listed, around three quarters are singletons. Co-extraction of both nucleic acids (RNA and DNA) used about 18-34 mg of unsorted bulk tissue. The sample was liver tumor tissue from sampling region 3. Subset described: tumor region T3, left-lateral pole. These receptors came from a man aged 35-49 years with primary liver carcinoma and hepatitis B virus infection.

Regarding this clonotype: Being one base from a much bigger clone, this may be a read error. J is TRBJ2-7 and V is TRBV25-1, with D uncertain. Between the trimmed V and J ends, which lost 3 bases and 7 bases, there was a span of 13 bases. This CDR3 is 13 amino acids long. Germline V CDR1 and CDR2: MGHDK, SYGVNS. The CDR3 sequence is CASSEEPYYEQYF. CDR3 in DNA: TGTGCCAGCAGTGAGGAACCCTACTATGAGCAGTACTTC.

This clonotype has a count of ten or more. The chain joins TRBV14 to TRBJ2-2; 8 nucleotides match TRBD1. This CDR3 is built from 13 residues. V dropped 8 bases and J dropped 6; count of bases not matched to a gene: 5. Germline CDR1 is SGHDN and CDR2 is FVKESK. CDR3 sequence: CASATTGAGELFF. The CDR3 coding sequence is TGTGCCAGCGCGACGACAGGGGCCGGGGAGCTGTTTTTT.

Here the CDR3 DNA reads TGCAGTGCAGGGACTGGCGGGAGGAGTGAGTTCTTC. This gives the protein CSAGTGGRSEFF. The genes are TRBV20-1 and TRBJ2-1; TRBD2 aligns across 8 bases. The ends lost 6 bases at V and 14 bases at J; junction bases unmatched: 12. This CDR3 is built from 12 residues. In germline, CDR1 is DFQATT, CDR2 SNEGSKA (reference sequence).

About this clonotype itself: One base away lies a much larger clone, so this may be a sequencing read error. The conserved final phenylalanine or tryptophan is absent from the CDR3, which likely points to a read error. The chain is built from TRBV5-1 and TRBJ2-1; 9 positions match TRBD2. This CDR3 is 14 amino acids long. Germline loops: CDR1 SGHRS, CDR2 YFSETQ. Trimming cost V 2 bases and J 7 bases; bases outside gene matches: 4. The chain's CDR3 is CASSFSGSSNEQFI. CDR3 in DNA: TGCGCCAGCAGCTTTAGCGGGAGTAGTAATGAGCAGTTCATC.

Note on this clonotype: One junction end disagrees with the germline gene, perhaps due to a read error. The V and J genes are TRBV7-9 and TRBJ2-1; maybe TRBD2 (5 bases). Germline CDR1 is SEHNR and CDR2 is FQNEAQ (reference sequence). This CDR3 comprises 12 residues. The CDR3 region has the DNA TGTGTCAGCTGCACTACTAGCAATGAGCAGTTCTTC. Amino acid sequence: CVSCTTSNEQFF.

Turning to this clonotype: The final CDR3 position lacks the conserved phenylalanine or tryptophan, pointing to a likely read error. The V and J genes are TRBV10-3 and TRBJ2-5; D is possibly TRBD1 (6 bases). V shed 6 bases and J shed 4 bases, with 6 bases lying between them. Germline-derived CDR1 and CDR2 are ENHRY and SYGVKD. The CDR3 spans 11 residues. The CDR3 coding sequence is TGTGCCATCAGGGGGGCAGAGACCCAGTACCTC. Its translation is CAIRGAETQYL.

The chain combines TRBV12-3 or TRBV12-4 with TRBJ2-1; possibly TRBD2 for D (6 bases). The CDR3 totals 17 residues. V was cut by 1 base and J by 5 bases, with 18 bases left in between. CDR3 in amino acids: CASSLVGIGGGHNEQFF. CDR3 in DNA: TGTGCCAGCAGTTTAGTAGGCATAGGTGGAGGGCACAATGAGCAGTTCTTC.

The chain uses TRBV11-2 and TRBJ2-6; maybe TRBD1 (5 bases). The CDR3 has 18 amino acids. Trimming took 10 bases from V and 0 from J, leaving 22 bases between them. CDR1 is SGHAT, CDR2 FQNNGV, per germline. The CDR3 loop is CANSLGSGHSSGANVLTF. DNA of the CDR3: TGTGCCAACAGTTTAGGGTCAGGGCACAGCTCTGGGGCCAACGTCCTGACTTTC.

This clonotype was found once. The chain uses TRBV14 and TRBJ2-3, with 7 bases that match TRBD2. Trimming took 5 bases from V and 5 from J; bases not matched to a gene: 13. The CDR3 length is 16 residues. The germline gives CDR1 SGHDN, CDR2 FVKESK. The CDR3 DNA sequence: TGTGCCAGCAGCTTCCTGGCCGCGGGAGTTGTAGATACGCAGTATTTT. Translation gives CASSFLAAGVVDTQYF.

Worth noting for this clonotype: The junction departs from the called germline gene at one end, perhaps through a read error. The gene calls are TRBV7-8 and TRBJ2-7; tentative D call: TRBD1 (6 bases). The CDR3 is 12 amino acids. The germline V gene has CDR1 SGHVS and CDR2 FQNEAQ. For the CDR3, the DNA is TGTGCCAGTAGCTTAGGGTACAGGGACCAGTACTTC. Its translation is CASSLGYRDQYF.

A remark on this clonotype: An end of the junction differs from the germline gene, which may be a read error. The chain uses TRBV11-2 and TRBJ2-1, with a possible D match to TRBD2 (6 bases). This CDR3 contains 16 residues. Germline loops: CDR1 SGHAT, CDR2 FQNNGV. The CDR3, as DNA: TGTACCAGCACCTTGGATATCGCACTAGCCATGGGTGAGCAGTTCTTC. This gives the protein CTSTLDIALAMGEQFF.

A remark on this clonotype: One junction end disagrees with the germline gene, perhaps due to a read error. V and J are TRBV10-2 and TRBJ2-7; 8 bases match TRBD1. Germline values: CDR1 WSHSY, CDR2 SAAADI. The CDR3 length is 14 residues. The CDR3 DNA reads TGCGTCATCTCCGGACAGGGACCCCCCTACGAGCCGTACTTC. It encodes CVISGQGPPYEPYF.

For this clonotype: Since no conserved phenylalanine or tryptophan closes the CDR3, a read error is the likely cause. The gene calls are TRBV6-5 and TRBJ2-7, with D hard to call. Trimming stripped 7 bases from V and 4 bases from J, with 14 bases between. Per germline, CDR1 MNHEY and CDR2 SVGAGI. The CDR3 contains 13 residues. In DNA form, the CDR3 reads TGTGCCAGCATGAGCGTAAGAACATACGAGCAGTACTTA. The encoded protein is CASMSVRTYEQYL.

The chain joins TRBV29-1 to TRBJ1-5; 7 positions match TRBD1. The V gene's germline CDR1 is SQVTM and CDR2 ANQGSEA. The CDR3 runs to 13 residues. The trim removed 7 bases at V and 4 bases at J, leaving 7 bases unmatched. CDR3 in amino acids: CSATQGPNQPQHF. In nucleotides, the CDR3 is TGCAGCGCTACACAGGGGCCGAATCAGCCCCAGCATTTT.

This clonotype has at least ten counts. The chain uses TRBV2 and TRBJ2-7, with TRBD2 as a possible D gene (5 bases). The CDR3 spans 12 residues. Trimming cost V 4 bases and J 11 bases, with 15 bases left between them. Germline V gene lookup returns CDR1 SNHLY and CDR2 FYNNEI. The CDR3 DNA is TGTGCCAGCAGTGGCACTAGTTTTAGCGAGTACTTC. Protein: CASSGTSFSEYF.

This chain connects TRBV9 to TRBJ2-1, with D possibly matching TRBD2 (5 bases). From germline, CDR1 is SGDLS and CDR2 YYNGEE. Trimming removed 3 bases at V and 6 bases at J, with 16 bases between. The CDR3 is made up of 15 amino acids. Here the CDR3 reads CASSASQRNSNEQFF. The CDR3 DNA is TGTGCCAGCAGCGCCTCACAGCGGAACTCCAATGAGCAGTTCTTC.

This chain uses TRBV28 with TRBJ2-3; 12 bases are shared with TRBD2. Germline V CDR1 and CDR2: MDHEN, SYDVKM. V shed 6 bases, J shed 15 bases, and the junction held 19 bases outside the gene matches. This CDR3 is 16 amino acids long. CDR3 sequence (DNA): TGTGCCAGCAGCCAACTAGCGGGAGGAGGGGCAGATAGGCAATATTTT. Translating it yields CASSQLAGGGADRQYF.

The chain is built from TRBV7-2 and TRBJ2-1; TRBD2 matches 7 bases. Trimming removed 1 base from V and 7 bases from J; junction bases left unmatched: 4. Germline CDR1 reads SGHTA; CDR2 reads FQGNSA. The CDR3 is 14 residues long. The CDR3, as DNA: TGTGCCAGCAGCTTAGTGGCTAGCGGAAATGAGCAGTTCTTC. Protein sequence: CASSLVASGNEQFF. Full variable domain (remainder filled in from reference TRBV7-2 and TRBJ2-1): GAGVSQSPSNKVTEKGKDVELRCDPISGHTALYWYRQSLGQGLEFLIYFQGNSAPDKSGLPSDRFSAERTGGSVSTLTIQRTQQEDSAVYLCASSLVASGNEQFFGPGTRLTVL.

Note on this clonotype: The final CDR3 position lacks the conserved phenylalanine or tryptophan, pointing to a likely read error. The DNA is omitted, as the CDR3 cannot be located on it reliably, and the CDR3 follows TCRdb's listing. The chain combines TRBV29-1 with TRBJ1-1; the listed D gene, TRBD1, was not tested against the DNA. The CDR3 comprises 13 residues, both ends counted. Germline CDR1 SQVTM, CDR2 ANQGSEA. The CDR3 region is CSAFGQGHLEAFS.

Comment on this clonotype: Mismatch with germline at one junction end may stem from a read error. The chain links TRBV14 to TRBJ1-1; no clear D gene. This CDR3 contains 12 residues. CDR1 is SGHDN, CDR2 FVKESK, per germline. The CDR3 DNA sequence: TGTGTCAGCAGGCAAGACTGGGCTGAAGCTTTCTTT. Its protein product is CVSRQDWAEAFF.

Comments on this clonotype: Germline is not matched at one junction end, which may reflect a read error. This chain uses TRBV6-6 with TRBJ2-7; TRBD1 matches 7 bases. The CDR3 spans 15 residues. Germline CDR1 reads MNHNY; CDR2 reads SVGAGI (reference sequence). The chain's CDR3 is CASNYHRDSSYEQYF. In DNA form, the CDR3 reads TGTGCCAGCAATTATCACCGGGACAGCTCCTATGAGCAGTACTTC.

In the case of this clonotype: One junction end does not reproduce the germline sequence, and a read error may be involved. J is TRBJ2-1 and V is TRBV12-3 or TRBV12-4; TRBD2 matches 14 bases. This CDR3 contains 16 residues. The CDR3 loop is CASGPFGLAGGNGQFF. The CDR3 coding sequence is TGTGCCAGCGGCCCCTTCGGACTAGCGGGGGGCAATGGGCAGTTCTTC.

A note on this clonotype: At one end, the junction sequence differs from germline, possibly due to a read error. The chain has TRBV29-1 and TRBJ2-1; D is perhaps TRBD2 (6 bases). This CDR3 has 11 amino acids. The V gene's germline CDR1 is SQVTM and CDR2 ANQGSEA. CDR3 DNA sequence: TGCAGGGTTGAGCAGACAAGCGGGCAGTTATTC. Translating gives CRVEQTSGQLF.